Listed here are 30 T cell receptor beta chains from one sample, sequenced in a study of cytomegalovirus exposure and HLA in healthy donors. 13 Jbeta primers and 60 Vbeta primers were used for the PCR. Clones were read by immunoSEQ multiplex PCR, and TCRdb kept only the in-frame ones, dropping some. Found here are some 150,000 clones, 60% to 85% of them singletons; the top ten hold 0.65% to 0.95%. The sequenced material came from PBMCs. These receptors were obtained from a female donor in good health and CMV-seronegative.

CDR3 amino acids: CASSIQGPTEAFF. CDR3 DNA sequence: TGTGCCAGTAGTATCCAGGGTCCTACTGAAGCTTTCTTT. The chain uses TRBV19 and TRBJ1-1, with D perhaps TRBD1 (5 bases). From germline, CDR1 is LNHDA and CDR2 SQIVND (reference sequence). V was pared by 3 bases and J by 5 bases, with 10 bases between. The CDR3 spans 13 residues.

The chain links TRBV2 to TRBJ2-7; maybe TRBD2 (6 bases). The germline V gene has CDR1 SNHLY and CDR2 FYNNEI. CDR3 length equals 16 residues. The V end was cut by 0 bases, the J end by 0 bases, with 12 bases between. CDR3 nucleotides: TGTGCCAGCAGTGAAGCGGAGGGGTGGAGCTCCTACGAGCAGTACTTC. It is translated as CASSEAEGWSSYEQYF.

This chain's CDR3 is CASSQDPSRGQGGNEKLFF. Here the CDR3 DNA reads TGCGCCAGCAGCCAAGATCCAAGCCGGGGACAGGGTGGAAATGAAAAACTGTTTTTT. The chain carries TRBV4-3 and TRBJ1-4, with 9 nucleotides matching TRBD1. This CDR3 has 19 amino acids. Germline V CDR1 and CDR2: LGHNA, YSLEER. The J segment lost 5 bases and the V segment lost 0 bases, leaving 13 bases of the junction unmatched.

The chain uses TRBV7-2 and TRBJ2-1; TRBD1 matches at 7 bases. CDR1 and CDR2 from the germline V gene are SGHTA and FQGNSA. The V segment lost 3 bases and the J segment 5 bases; nucleotides outside the gene matches: 4. This CDR3 is 14 amino acids long. The CDR3 loop reads CASSLGTANNEQFF. In DNA form, the CDR3 reads TGTGCCAGCAGCTTGGGGACAGCAAACAATGAGCAGTTCTTC.

The genes are TRBV6-5 and TRBJ1-6; D call uncertain. The CDR3 runs 14 residues. The germline V and J ends were trimmed by 6 bases and 9 bases, with 15 bases remaining between them. CDR1 is MNHEY and CDR2 is SVGAGI in the germline V gene. CDR3 protein: CASRADWEASPLHF. The DNA for the CDR3 is TGTGCCAGCAGGGCGGACTGGGAGGCTTCACCCCTCCACTTT.

This clone was picked up a small number of times. Other DNA sequences within the sample encode an identical CDR3. CDR3 DNA: TGCGCCAGCAGCTTTAACAGGAACACTGAAGCTTTCTTT. Translated, it gives CASSFNRNTEAFF. V and J are TRBV5-1 and TRBJ1-1; no firm D call. The ends were cut back, 2 bases at V and 1 base at J, with 6 bases in the middle. The CDR3 is 13 amino acids. In germline, CDR1 is SGHRS, CDR2 YFSETQ.

The chain has TRBV7-3 and TRBJ2-5, with 7 bases fitting TRBD2. In germline, CDR1 is SGHTA, CDR2 FQGTGA. The CDR3 is made up of 13 amino acids. Trimming cost V 3 bases and J 5 bases; bases outside gene matches: 3. Here the CDR3 reads CASSLGGLETQYF. The CDR3 nucleotides read TGTGCCAGCAGCTTGGGGGGGTTGGAGACCCAGTACTTC.

This clone was found once. An end of the junction differs from the germline gene, which may be a read error. This chain links TRBV5-4 with TRBJ1-1, with D possibly TRBD1 on 5 matching bases. Germline V CDR1 and CDR2: SGHNT, YYREEE (reference sequence). The CDR3 covers 11 residues. CDR3 protein: CASSLGTDTRF. The DNA of the CDR3 is TGTGCCAGCAGCTTGGGGACGGACACTCGCTTT.

The chain links TRBV7-2 to TRBJ1-4; D gene unclear. The germline V gene encodes CDR1 SGHTA and CDR2 FQGNSA. CDR3 size: 13 residues. With 0 bases removed from V and 11 bases from J, the gap between germline ends came to 10 bases. CDR3 amino acids: CASSLAQSRKLFF. CDR3 bases: TGTGCCAGCAGCTTAGCACAGAGCCGTAAACTGTTTTTT.

The chain has TRBV14 and TRBJ1-1; 10 positions agree with TRBD1. The germline CDR1 and CDR2 sequences are SGHDN and FVKESK. The V segment lost 4 bases and the J segment 8 bases; nucleotides outside the gene matches: 7. CDR3 length equals 14 residues. CDR3 region: CASSLRDRGKEAFF. Here the CDR3 DNA reads TGTGCCAGCAGCCTCCGGGACAGGGGCAAAGAAGCTTTCTTT.

This chain connects TRBV19 to TRBJ1-5; TRBD1 might be the D (6 bases). This CDR3 comprises 16 residues. CDR1 and CDR2 from the germline V gene are LNHDA and SQIVND (reference sequence). V lost 3 bases to trimming and J lost 0 bases, with 12 bases between them. The CDR3 sequence is CASSMLQGYSNQPQHF. The DNA of the CDR3 is TGTGCCAGTAGTATGTTACAGGGTTATAGCAATCAGCCCCAGCATTTT.

This clone has just one count. V gene TRBV5-1 combines with J gene TRBJ2-5; the D gene is possibly TRBD2 (5 bases). Trimming took 2 bases from V and 3 from J, leaving 11 bases between them. This CDR3 region has 14 residues. The germline CDR1 and CDR2 sequences are SGHRS and YFSETQ. Here the CDR3 DNA reads TGCGCCAGCAGCTTCAGCGGCTTGGAAGAGACCCAGTACTTC. Amino acids: CASSFSGLEETQYF.

The chain has TRBV6-1 and TRBJ2-7; D may be TRBD1 (5 bases). The V end was cut by 1 base, the J end by 2 bases, with 15 bases between. CDR3 size: 16 residues. CDR1 and CDR2 from the germline V gene are MNHNS and SASEGT. The CDR3 reads CASSEDVTERTYEQYF. The CDR3 DNA reads TGTGCCAGCAGTGAAGATGTGACAGAAAGAACCTACGAGCAGTACTTC.

A single count supports this clone. The chain combines TRBV28 with TRBJ1-2; 7 nucleotides match TRBD1. This CDR3 has 14 amino acids. CDR1 MDHEN and CDR2 SYDVKM come from the germline V gene. V shed 3 bases and J 7 bases; nucleotides not matched to a gene: 8. CDR3 amino acids: CASSFHTSGGGYTF. Written as DNA, the CDR3 is TGTGCCAGCAGTTTTCACACCTCAGGGGGTGGCTACACCTTC.

The J gene is TRBJ2-7, the V gene TRBV6-4; 8 nucleotides agree with TRBD1. The ends lost 2 bases at V and 6 bases at J; junction bases unmatched: 12. There are 16 residues in the CDR3. The germline gives CDR1 MRHNA, CDR2 SNTAGT. The CDR3 bases are TGTGCCAGCAGTGACCGTTGGACAGGGTCATTGGGCGAGCAGTACTTC. Residues: CASSDRWTGSLGEQYF.

This rearrangement joins TRBV27 to TRBJ2-1; possible D gene TRBD2, 6 bases. V was cut by 7 bases and J by 3 bases, with 16 bases left in between. From germline, CDR1 is MNHEY and CDR2 SMNVEV (reference sequence). The CDR3 has 15 residues. This CDR3 reads CASMGGKRSYNEQFF. Here the CDR3 DNA reads TGTGCCAGCATGGGGGGTAAGAGAAGCTACAATGAGCAGTTCTTC.

V gene TRBV6-5 combines with J gene TRBJ2-1, with 11 bases fitting TRBD1. The germline V gene encodes CDR1 MNHEY and CDR2 SVGAGI. This CDR3 is built from 15 residues. The V segment lost 6 bases and the J segment 9 bases; nucleotides outside the gene matches: 10. The chain's CDR3 is CASSQGQGAGSEQFF. The CDR3 DNA sequence: TGTGCCAGCAGCCAAGGACAGGGGGCAGGGAGTGAGCAGTTCTTC.

A word on this clone: One end of the junction varies from germline; a read error may be responsible. V gene TRBV5-6 combines with J gene TRBJ2-6, with D perhaps matching TRBD1 (5 bases). This CDR3 region has 16 residues. Looked up from germline, CDR1 is SGHDT and CDR2 is YYEEEE. CDR3 sequence (DNA): TGTGCCAGCAGCTTGTTCCGTCCTTCTGGGGCCAACGGCCTGACTTTC. Protein product: CASSLFRPSGANGLTF.

The rearrangement joins TRBV19 to TRBJ2-1; TRBD1 matches 10 bases. The CDR3 loop spans 15 amino acids. Germline CDR1 LNHDA, CDR2 SQIVND (reference sequence). V shed 7 bases and J 2 bases; nucleotides not matched to a gene: 5. The CDR3 DNA follows: TGTGCCAGTATCCAGACAGGGGGCCCCTACAATGAGCAGTTCTTC. Translation gives CASIQTGGPYNEQFF.

This chain joins TRBV29-1 and TRBJ2-1; D is possibly TRBD2 (5 bases). Germline V gives CDR1 SQVTM, CDR2 ANQGSEA. CDR3 length: 16 residues. The V end was cut by 3 bases, the J end by 1 base, with 16 bases between. DNA of the CDR3: TGCAGCGTTGATAGGGCGTCGCGGGCGTCCTACAATGAGCAGTTCTTC. Translation: CSVDRASRASYNEQFF.

V and J are TRBV5-6 and TRBJ2-5; D might be TRBD2 (5 bases). CDR1 and CDR2 (germline): SGHDT, YYEEEE. The CDR3 consists of 13 residues. Deletions cut 4 bases from V and 4 bases from J, with 11 bases between. The CDR3 loop reads CASSLETRETQYF. Here the CDR3 DNA reads TGTGCCAGCAGCCTAGAAACTAGAGAGACCCAGTACTTC.

This clone was recorded once. The chain employs TRBV19 and TRBJ2-3, with D possibly being TRBD2 (6 bases). The germline CDR1 and CDR2 sequences are LNHDA and SQIVND (reference sequence). The CDR3 loop spans 15 amino acids. V was trimmed by 3 bases and J by 4 bases, leaving 14 bases between them. The CDR3, as DNA: TGTGCCAGTAGTATCCTTTCGGGGGATCCAGATACGCAGTATTTT. Its translation is CASSILSGDPDTQYF.

Regarding this clone: Distinct nucleotide sequences in the sample also encode this CDR3. V gene TRBV6-5 combines with J gene TRBJ2-7; 7 bases are a match to TRBD1. Trimming cost V 5 bases and J 0 bases; bases outside gene matches: 7. Germline assignment: CDR1 MNHEY and CDR2 SVGAGI. CDR3 length: 15 amino acids. The CDR3 nucleotides are TGTGCCAGCAGTCCTAGGGACAGAAGCTCCTACGAGCAGTACTTC. Its translation is CASSPRDRSSYEQYF.

The gene calls are TRBV4-3 and TRBJ2-7, with D unclear. Germline CDR1 reads LGHNA; CDR2 reads YSLEER. The CDR3 totals 15 residues. V was pared by 4 bases and J by 4 bases, with 17 bases between. The CDR3 protein is CASSPTPGESYEQYF. The CDR3 bases are TGCGCCAGCAGCCCAACCCCGGGTGAGTCTTACGAGCAGTACTTC.

This clone appeared a single time. The junction does not match germline at one end; this may be a read error. This chain links TRBV30 with TRBJ2-4; 7 nucleotides align to TRBD2. Germline CDR1 is GTSNPN and CDR2 is SVGIG (reference sequence). The CDR3 covers 12 residues. The CDR3 sequence is CAWNKGGNSQYF. CDR3 nucleotides: TGTGCCTGGAATAAGGGAGGGAACAGTCAGTACTTC.

The chain links TRBV7-9 to TRBJ2-5, with unresolved D. The V end was cut by 1 base, the J end by 1 base, with 7 bases between. The CDR3 has 14 residues. The germline gives CDR1 SEHNR, CDR2 FQNEAQ (reference sequence). As DNA, the CDR3 is TGTGCCAGCAGCTTAGGGCCGATCCAAGAGACCCAGTACTTC. Its translation: CASSLGPIQETQYF.

About this clone itself: One end of the junction does not line up with germline, which may come from a read error. The chain joins TRBV4-1 to TRBJ2-4, with 10 bases fitting TRBD2. Germline V lookup: CDR1 MGHRA, CDR2 YSYEKL. CDR3 length: 14 amino acids. CDR3 in amino acids: CASSQVTSGNSQYF. In DNA form, the CDR3 reads TGCGCCAGCAGCCAAGTCACTAGCGGGAACAGTCAGTACTTC.

This clone was counted only a few times. V is TRBV4-1 and J is TRBJ2-3; D is unclear. CDR1 and CDR2 from the germline V gene are MGHRA and YSYEKL. V gave up 2 bases and J gave up 4 bases, with 16 bases separating them. This CDR3 contains 16 residues. This CDR3 is CASSQIDMVVSDTQYF. The CDR3 nucleotides are TGCGCCAGCAGCCAAATAGACATGGTGGTTTCAGATACGCAGTATTTT.

The V and J genes are TRBV5-1 and TRBJ2-7; D is possibly TRBD1 (5 bases). V dropped 4 bases and J dropped 5 bases, with 16 bases sitting between them. The germline V gene has CDR1 SGHRS and CDR2 YFSETQ. This CDR3 has 14 residues. In DNA, the CDR3 is TGCGCCAGCAGCCTGACGGCAGGGAACAACGAGCAGTACTTC. The encoded protein is CASSLTAGNNEQYF. Supplemented by reference TRBV5-1 and TRBJ2-7, the full variable domain reads KAGVTQTPRYLIKTRGQQVTLSCSPISGHRSVSWYQQTPGQGLQFLFEYFSETQRNKGNFPGRFSGRQFSNSRSEMNVSTLELGDSALYLCASSLTAGNNEQYFGPGTRLTVT.

This clone showed up just a few times. V usage is TRBV28 and J usage is TRBJ1-1; D unclear. The CDR3 sequence is 13 residues long. CDR1 MDHEN and CDR2 SYDVKM come from the germline V gene. Trimming pared 4 bases from V and 1 base from J, leaving 7 bases between. The CDR3 sequence is CASSWRQNTEAFF. The CDR3, as DNA: TGTGCCAGCAGTTGGAGGCAGAACACTGAAGCTTTCTTT.